This TCR beta chain is from a study of T cell responses to AZD1222 COVID-19 vaccine. Looking at the study overall: Timing groups of about 4 and about 12 weeks for second doses were pooled.

Findings and limits, study-wide: The reported proportion of spike-specific TCRs targeting unmutated variant regions was nearly half. Mostly white British, mostly female donors; authors suggested clonal diversity may be underestimated. Vaccination with two AZD1222 doses was followed by a rise in Spike-specific TCR breadth and depth.

This clone was seen once. Its antigen is currently unknown. This CDR3 is also generated by other DNA sequences in the sample. The V end was cut by 0 bases, the J end by 2 bases, with 4 bases between. This CDR3 is built from 13 residues. The germline V gene has CDR1 MNHEY and CDR2 SVGAGI. Produced via immunoSEQ multiplex PCR; TCRdb's table is partial and in-frame only. The sample consists of 250,000 or so clones, over 85% of them appearing once. The source is an adult in good health. The material was peripheral blood, obtained on day 0 of AZD1222 vaccination. V gene TRBV6-5 combines with J gene TRBJ1-2; D call uncertain. CDR3 coding DNA: TGTGCCAGCAGTTACTCTGTGAACTATGGCTACACCTTC. It is translated as CASSYSVNYGYTF.